This T cell receptor beta chain was sequenced during a study of T cells in narcolepsy. Study background: Enrolled donors included narcolepsy type 1 or type 2 patients and healthy controls. General study findings and limits: Reportedly, autoreactive clonotypes were serially detected in patients' blood but not controls'. Same-patient CSF and blood CD4+ T cell clonotypes included HCRT-specific and TRIB2-specific autoreactive ones.

This clone was seen just once. The antigen remains unidentified. Sequencing used immunoSEQ multiplex PCR; TCRdb keeps in-frame clones, though not all of them. This sample yields about 43,000 clones, of which around 89% are seen a single time; approximately 1.3% belongs to the top ten. V lost 4 bases to trimming and J lost 5 bases, with 14 bases between them. This CDR3 contains 14 residues. Germline-derived CDR1 and CDR2 are LNHDA and SQIVND (reference sequence). The V and J genes are TRBV19 and TRBJ2-5; D may match TRBD1 or TRBD2 (5 bases each). The sequence was obtained from a human donor with narcolepsy. The sequencing input was CD45RA- memory CD4+ T cells from PBMCs. The chain's CDR3 is CASSTGPMVETQYF. For the CDR3, the DNA is TGTGCCAGTAGTACGGGACCGATGGTGGAGACCCAGTACTTC. The variable domain in full, with the rest retrieved from reference TRBV19 and TRBJ2-5, is DGGITQSPKYLFRKEGQNVTLSCEQNLNHDAMYWYRQDPGQGLRLIYYSQIVNDFQKGDIAEGYSVSREKKESFPLTVTSAQKNPTAFYLCASSTGPMVETQYFGPGTRLLVL.